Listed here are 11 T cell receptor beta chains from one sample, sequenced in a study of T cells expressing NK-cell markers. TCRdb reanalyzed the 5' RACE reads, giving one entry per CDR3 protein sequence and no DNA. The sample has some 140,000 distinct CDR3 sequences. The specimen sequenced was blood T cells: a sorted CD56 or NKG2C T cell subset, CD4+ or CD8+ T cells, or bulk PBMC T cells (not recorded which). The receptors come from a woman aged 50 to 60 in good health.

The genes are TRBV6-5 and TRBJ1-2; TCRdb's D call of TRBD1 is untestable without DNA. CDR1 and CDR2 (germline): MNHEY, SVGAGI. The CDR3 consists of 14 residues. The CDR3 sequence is CASSYSTGFAGYTF.

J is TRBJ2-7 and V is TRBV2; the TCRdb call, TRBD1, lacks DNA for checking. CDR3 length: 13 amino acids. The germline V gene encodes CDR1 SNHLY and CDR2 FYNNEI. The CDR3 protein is CASSDLQGPEQYF.

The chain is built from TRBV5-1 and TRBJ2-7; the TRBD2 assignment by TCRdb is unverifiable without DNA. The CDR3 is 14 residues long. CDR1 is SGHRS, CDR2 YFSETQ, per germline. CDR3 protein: CASSWTSGTSEQYF.

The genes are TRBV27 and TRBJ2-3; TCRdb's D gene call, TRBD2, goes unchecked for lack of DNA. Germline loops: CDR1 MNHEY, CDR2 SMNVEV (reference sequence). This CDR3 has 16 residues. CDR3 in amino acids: CASSLGGDYTTDTQYF.

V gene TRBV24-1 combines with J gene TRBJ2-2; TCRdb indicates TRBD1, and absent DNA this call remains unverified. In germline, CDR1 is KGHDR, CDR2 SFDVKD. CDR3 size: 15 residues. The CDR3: CATSDLQGNTGELFF.

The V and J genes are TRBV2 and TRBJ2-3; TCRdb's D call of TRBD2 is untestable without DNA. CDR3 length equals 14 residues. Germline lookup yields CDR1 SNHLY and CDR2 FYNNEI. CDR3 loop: CATTAREGLDTQYF.

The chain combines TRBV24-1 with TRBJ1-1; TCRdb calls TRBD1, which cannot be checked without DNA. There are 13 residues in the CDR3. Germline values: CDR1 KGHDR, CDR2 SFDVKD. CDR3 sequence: CATSDNRASEAFF.

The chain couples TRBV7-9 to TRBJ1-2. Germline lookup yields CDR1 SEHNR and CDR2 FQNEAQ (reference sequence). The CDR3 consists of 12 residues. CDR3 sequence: CASSLDQGLYTF.

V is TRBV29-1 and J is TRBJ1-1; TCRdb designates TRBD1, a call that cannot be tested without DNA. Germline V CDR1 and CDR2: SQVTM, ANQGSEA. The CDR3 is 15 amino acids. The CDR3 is CSSGTGGRMNTEAFF. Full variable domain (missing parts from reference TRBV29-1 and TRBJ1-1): SAVISQKPSRDICQRGTSLTIQCQVDSQVTMMFWYRQQPGQSLTLIATANQGSEATYESGFVIDKFPISRPNLTFSTLTVSNMSPEDSSIYLCSSGTGGRMNTEAFFGQGTRLTVV.

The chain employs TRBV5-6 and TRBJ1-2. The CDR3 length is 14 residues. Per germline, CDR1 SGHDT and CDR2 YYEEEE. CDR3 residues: CASSLGDTRYGYTF.

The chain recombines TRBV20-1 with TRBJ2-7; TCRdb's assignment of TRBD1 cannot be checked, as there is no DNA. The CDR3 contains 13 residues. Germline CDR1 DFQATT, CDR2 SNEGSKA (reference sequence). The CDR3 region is CSASGTGSYEQYF.